Presented here are 32 T cell receptor beta chains from one specimen sequenced in a study of blood T cell repertoires in COVID-19. Produced via immunoSEQ multiplex PCR; TCRdb's table is partial and in-frame only. The data contain about 250,000 clones, 85% of them seen just once; the ten biggest clones take up approximately 8.6%. Sequences were obtained from PBMCs or T cells enriched from blood (not recorded which). Every receptor here comes from a woman aged 50 to 60 with acute COVID-19.

This clone was observed a handful of times. V usage is TRBV7-2 and J usage is TRBJ2-1, with 10 bases that match TRBD2. Germline V lookup: CDR1 SGHTA, CDR2 FQGNSA. CDR3 length: 14 residues. The trim removed 1 base at V and 11 bases at J, leaving 5 bases unmatched. CDR3 in amino acids: CASSLGTSGGKQFF. In DNA, the CDR3 is TGTGCCAGCAGCTTAGGGACTAGCGGCGGAAAGCAGTTCTTC.

V gene TRBV5-1 combines with J gene TRBJ2-6; 10 bases are a match to TRBD1. CDR1 is SGHRS and CDR2 is YFSETQ in the germline V gene. The CDR3 spans 17 residues. Losses at the gene ends were 0 bases for V and 2 bases for J; bases not matched to a gene: 2. CDR3 in DNA: TGCGCCAGCAGCTTGGTTGGACAGGGGGCTGGGGCCAACGTCCTGACTTTC. Translated: CASSLVGQGAGANVLTF. The full variable domain, completed using reference TRBV5-1 and TRBJ2-6, is KAGVTQTPRYLIKTRGQQVTLSCSPISGHRSVSWYQQTPGQGLQFLFEYFSETQRNKGNFPGRFSGRQFSNSRSEMNVSTLELGDSALYLCASSLVGQGAGANVLTFGAGSRLTVL.

The rearrangement joins TRBV13 to TRBJ1-3; 9 bases are a match to TRBD1. In germline, CDR1 is PRHDT, CDR2 FYEKMQ (reference sequence). The CDR3 runs to 13 residues. J lost 4 bases, V lost 10 bases, and 5 bases had no gene match. The CDR3 region is CAMAGQGGNTIYF. The CDR3 DNA follows: TGTGCCATGGCGGGACAGGGCGGAAACACCATATATTTT.

The sample holds a few counts of this clone. The chain employs TRBV10-2 and TRBJ1-6, with TRBD1 matching over 7 bases. The J segment lost 10 bases and the V segment lost 6 bases, leaving 6 bases of the junction unmatched. Germline V lookup: CDR1 WSHSY, CDR2 SAAADI. This CDR3 has 13 amino acids. CDR3 sequence: CASRQGVSSPLHF. The CDR3 coding sequence is TGCGCCAGCAGGCAGGGGGTTTCATCACCCCTCCACTTT.

The chain couples TRBV19 to TRBJ1-1; maybe TRBD1 (5 bases). Deletions cut 3 bases from V and 0 bases from J, with 11 bases between. The V gene's germline CDR1 is LNHDA and CDR2 SQIVND (reference sequence). The CDR3 has 15 residues. CDR3 protein: CASSILRQMNTEAFF. In DNA form, the CDR3 reads TGTGCCAGTAGTATCCTCCGACAGATGAACACTGAAGCTTTCTTT.

This chain uses TRBV18 with TRBJ1-5; D remains ambiguous. Germline CDR1 is KGHSH and CDR2 is LQKENI. The V gene lost 3 bases and the J gene lost 5 bases, with 8 bases spanning the gap. This CDR3 has 13 residues. Here the CDR3 DNA reads TGTGCCAGCTCACCTGACTTAGATCAGCCCCAGCATTTT. Its protein product is CASSPDLDQPQHF.

The V and J genes are TRBV12-3 or TRBV12-4 and TRBJ1-2; no firm D call. This CDR3 has 12 amino acids. V was cut by 1 base and J by 9 bases, with 9 bases left in between. The DNA for the CDR3 is TGTGCCAGCAGTTTAGGGCCCTCCAGCTACACCTTC. It yields the protein CASSLGPSSYTF.

The rearrangement uses TRBV27 and TRBJ2-7, with D hard to call. Germline V CDR1 and CDR2: MNHEY, SMNVEV (reference sequence). Trimming stripped 6 bases from V and 4 bases from J, with 7 bases between. CDR3 length equals 11 residues. DNA of the CDR3: TGTGCCAGCAGGACACAGTACGAGCAGTACTTC. Its translation: CASRTQYEQYF.

The chain has TRBV18 and TRBJ1-2; D is unresolved. Germline V lookup: CDR1 KGHSH, CDR2 LQKENI. The CDR3 contains 14 residues. V lost 3 bases and J lost 4, with 12 bases in between. This CDR3 is CASSPGVSSYGYTF. CDR3 bases: TGTGCCAGCTCACCCGGGGTGTCAAGCTATGGCTACACCTTC.

V is TRBV19 and J is TRBJ1-1; weak D call: TRBD1 (6 bases). Germline V CDR1 and CDR2: LNHDA, SQIVND (reference sequence). There are 12 residues in the CDR3. V gave up 6 bases and J gave up 8 bases, with 13 bases separating them. The CDR3 is CASSVQGSEAFF. CDR3 sequence (DNA): TGTGCCAGTAGCGTACAGGGTTCAGAAGCTTTCTTT. Variable domain in full (rest from reference TRBV19 and TRBJ1-1): DGGITQSPKYLFRKEGQNVTLSCEQNLNHDAMYWYRQDPGQGLRLIYYSQIVNDFQKGDIAEGYSVSREKKESFPLTVTSAQKNPTAFYLCASSVQGSEAFFGQGTRLTVV.

The gene calls are TRBV7-9 and TRBJ1-1; D perhaps matches TRBD1 (6 bases). Germline V gene lookup returns CDR1 SEHNR and CDR2 FQNEAQ (reference sequence). V was pared by 0 bases and J by 2 bases, with 13 bases between. This CDR3 contains 16 residues. CDR3 coding DNA: TGTGCCAGCAGCTTAGCACAGGGTCTGATTAACACTGAAGCTTTCTTT. It translates to CASSLAQGLINTEAFF. Looking up the rest from reference TRBV7-9 and TRBJ1-1 gives the full variable domain: DTGVSQNPRHKITKRGQNVTFRCDPISEHNRLYWYRQTLGQGPEFLTYFQNEAQLEKSRLLSDRFSAERPKGSFSTLEIQRTEQGDSAMYLCASSLAQGLINTEAFFGQGTRLTVV.

This clone was counted only a few times. V and J are TRBV12-3 or TRBV12-4 and TRBJ2-7; D gene ambiguous. The V end lost 1 base, the J end lost 5 bases, and 9 bases lay between the germline ends. The CDR3 runs 13 residues. This chain's CDR3 is CASSLGSTNEQYF. The DNA of the CDR3 is TGTGCCAGCAGTTTAGGTTCCACAAACGAGCAGTACTTC.

The chain combines TRBV3-1 (or the pseudogene TRBV3-2) with TRBJ1-2, with unresolved D. This CDR3 has 16 amino acids. The germline V gene has CDR1 LGHDT and CDR2 YNNKEL (reference sequence). Trimming left V 0 bases short and J 2 bases short, with 13 bases between. CDR3 residues: CASSQDLSGVNYGYTF. The CDR3 DNA follows: TGTGCCAGCAGCCAAGATCTCTCCGGGGTGAACTATGGCTACACCTTC.

The chain joins TRBV5-1 to TRBJ1-4; D gene ambiguous. CDR1 is SGHRS and CDR2 is YFSETQ in the germline V gene. CDR3 size: 14 residues. V dropped 5 bases and J dropped 4 bases, with 12 bases sitting between them. In DNA form, the CDR3 reads TGCGCCAGCAGGCCCACAGTACATAATGAAAAACTGTTTTTT. Translated: CASRPTVHNEKLFF.

V usage is TRBV30 and J usage is TRBJ2-1; 9 bases are a match to TRBD1. Germline V CDR1 and CDR2: GTSNPN, SVGIG (reference sequence). Germline trimming cut 4 bases from V and 2 bases from J; bases unmatched to any gene: 9. The CDR3 contains 16 residues. DNA for the CDR3: TGTGCCTGGAAAAATCCGGGACAGGGAACCTACAATGAGCAGTTCTTC. Translation gives CAWKNPGQGTYNEQFF. Variable domain in full (rest from reference TRBV30 and TRBJ2-1): SQTIHQWPATLVQPVGSPLSLECTVEGTSNPNLYWYRQAAGRGLQLLFYSVGIGQISSEVPQNLSASRPQDRQFILSSKKLLLSDSGFYLCAWKNPGQGTYNEQFFGPGTRLTVL.

The chain combines TRBV5-1 with TRBJ2-2; D gene ambiguous. V was pared by 0 bases and J by 6 bases, with 18 bases between. Germline CDR1 reads SGHRS; CDR2 reads YFSETQ. The CDR3 has 17 residues. The CDR3 bases are TGCGCCAGCAGCTTGGCCGGAAACCTTAGAGGCGCCGGGGAGCTGTTTTTT. This encodes CASSLAGNLRGAGELFF.

The CDR3 coding sequence is TGTGCCAGCTCCCCCGACCTAGACAATGAGCAGTTCTTC. Encoded protein: CASSPDLDNEQFF. The rearrangement uses TRBV18 and TRBJ2-1; D gene uncertain. The germline V gene encodes CDR1 KGHSH and CDR2 LQKENI. The V end lost 6 bases, the J end lost 5 bases, and 11 bases lay between the germline ends. The CDR3 is 13 residues long.

The chain uses TRBV29-1 and TRBJ1-2; TRBD1 is a possible D gene (5 bases). V lost 6 bases and J lost 4, with 18 bases in between. Germline lookup yields CDR1 SQVTM and CDR2 ANQGSEA. The CDR3 is 14 residues long. CDR3 sequence reads: CSVTRGTHIYGYTF. CDR3 in DNA: TGCAGCGTCACCCGTGGGACTCATATCTATGGCTACACCTTC. Using reference TRBV29-1 and TRBJ1-2 for the parts outside the CDR3, the full variable domain is SAVISQKPSRDICQRGTSLTIQCQVDSQVTMMFWYRQQPGQSLTLIATANQGSEATYESGFVIDKFPISRPNLTFSTLTVSNMSPEDSSIYLCSVTRGTHIYGYTFGSGTRLTVV.

This clone was observed once. This chain connects TRBV4-1 to TRBJ1-2; 8 bases align to TRBD1. With V trimmed by 8 bases and J by 2 bases, 10 bases remained unmatched. The germline V gene has CDR1 MGHRA and CDR2 YSYEKL. There are 15 residues in the CDR3. CDR3 nucleotide sequence: TGCGCCAGCCGGGACAGGTCCCAGATCAACTATGGCTACACCTTC. Translating it yields CASRDRSQINYGYTF.

CDR3 nucleotide sequence: TGTGCCAGCAGTTACTCGAGACAGGGAAACACTGAAGCTTTCTTT. Translation: CASSYSRQGNTEAFF. This chain links TRBV6-5 with TRBJ1-1, with 7 nucleotides matching TRBD1. Germline trimming cut 0 bases from V and 2 bases from J; bases unmatched to any gene: 3. Germline CDR1 and CDR2: MNHEY and SVGAGI. The CDR3 totals 15 residues.

The chain links TRBV11-1 to TRBJ2-7; 9 positions agree with TRBD1. V gave up 8 bases and J gave up 4 bases; unmatched junction bases: 6. In germline, CDR1 is SGHAT, CDR2 FQDESV (reference sequence). There are 13 residues in the CDR3. The CDR3 here is CASQGTGQYEQYF. CDR3 DNA sequence: TGTGCCAGCCAGGGGACAGGGCAGTACGAGCAGTACTTC. Full variable domain (rest looked up from reference TRBV11-1 and TRBJ2-7): EAEVAQSPRYKITEKSQAVAFWCDPISGHATLYWYRQILGQGPELLVQFQDESVVDDSQLPKDRFSAERLKGVDSTLKIQPAELGDSAMYLCASQGTGQYEQYFGPGTRLTVT.

The genes are TRBV19 and TRBJ2-3; tentative D call: TRBD1 (6 bases). Germline V gene lookup returns CDR1 LNHDA and CDR2 SQIVND (reference sequence). V was trimmed by 10 bases and J by 4 bases, leaving 18 bases between them. CDR3 length equals 14 residues. DNA for the CDR3: TGTGCCACCTCACCCGGGGCAGGGGCAGATACGCAGTATTTT. It codes for CATSPGAGADTQYF.

The V and J genes are TRBV30 and TRBJ1-4; D remains ambiguous. CDR1 is GTSNPN and CDR2 is SVGIG in the germline V gene (reference sequence). V dropped 3 bases and J dropped 7 bases, with 9 bases sitting between them. CDR3 length equals 12 residues. DNA of the CDR3: TGTGCCTGGAGCGTGCAGTTTGAAAAACTGTTTTTT. Translated, it gives CAWSVQFEKLFF.

The chain links TRBV24-1 to TRBJ2-3; no reliable D call. The germline CDR1 and CDR2 sequences are KGHDR and SFDVKD. The CDR3 is made up of 14 amino acids. Trimming pared 6 bases from V and 6 bases from J, leaving 15 bases between. CDR3 protein: CATSTEQDPDTQYF. CDR3 DNA sequence: TGTGCCACCAGTACAGAGCAGGATCCGGATACGCAGTATTTT.

This chain connects TRBV15 to TRBJ2-2; 11 positions match TRBD1. The V gene end was trimmed by 5 bases and the J gene end by 5 bases; junction bases not matched to a gene: 7. Germline lookup yields CDR1 LNHNV and CDR2 YYDKDF (reference sequence). This CDR3 contains 16 residues. CDR3 residues: CATSEPGQGETGELFF. CDR3 in DNA: TGTGCCACCAGCGAACCGGGACAGGGGGAAACCGGGGAGCTGTTTTTT.

The CDR3 here is CASSQAGGALNIQYF. CDR3 nucleotides: TGCGCCAGCAGCCAAGCGGGGGGTGCTCTAAACATTCAGTACTTC. This chain uses TRBV5-1 with TRBJ2-4, with TRBD2 identical over 9 bases. Germline loops: CDR1 SGHRS, CDR2 YFSETQ. The CDR3 sequence is 15 residues long. With V trimmed by 4 bases and J by 6 bases, 8 bases remained unmatched.

The J gene is TRBJ1-3, the V gene TRBV6-8; TRBD1 aligns across 7 bases. The CDR3 consists of 20 residues. The germline CDR1 and CDR2 sequences are MNHGY and SAAAGT. Trimming cost V 0 bases and J 0 bases; bases outside gene matches: 14. The CDR3 DNA follows: TGTGCCAGCAGTTACTCTCCGGGACAGAGGTTTGAAGTCTCTGGAAACACCATATATTTT. Amino acids: CASSYSPGQRFEVSGNTIYF.

The CDR3 loop is CASSTLRGLGANVLTF. CDR3 coding DNA: TGTGCCAGCAGTACCTTAAGGGGACTTGGGGCCAACGTCCTGACTTTC. This sequence joins TRBV6-2 or TRBV6-3 and TRBJ2-6; D might be TRBD2 (6 bases). The CDR3 spans 16 residues. V was shortened by 5 bases and J by 3 bases, with 14 bases between the two germline ends. The V gene's germline CDR1 is MNHEY and CDR2 SVGEGT.

This clone was seen only a few times. The CDR3 DNA follows: TGTGCCAGCAGCCAAGGGGGGCCTCAGGGTGGTGGCTATGGCTACACCTTC. Translated: CASSQGGPQGGGYGYTF. V and J are TRBV3-1 (or the pseudogene TRBV3-2) and TRBJ1-2; possibly TRBD1 for D (6 bases). V shed 1 base and J shed 4 bases, with 19 bases lying between them. The CDR3 spans 17 residues. Per the germline V gene, CDR1 is LGHDT and CDR2 is YNNKEL (reference sequence).

The sample holds a few counts of this clone. V and J are TRBV29-1 and TRBJ1-1; TRBD1 matches at 7 bases. Germline values: CDR1 SQVTM, CDR2 ANQGSEA. The junction had 2 bases not matched to a gene; V was cut back by 4 bases and J by 6 bases. CDR3 length equals 11 residues. DNA of the CDR3: TGCAGCGTTGCGCAGGGGGCTGAAGCTTTCTTT. This sequence encodes CSVAQGAEAFF.

This rearrangement joins TRBV6-2 or TRBV6-3 to TRBJ2-2; D perhaps matches TRBD1 (5 bases). The CDR3 is made up of 13 amino acids. Trimming stripped 4 bases from V and 9 bases from J, with 12 bases between. Germline lookup yields CDR1 MNHEY and CDR2 SVGEGT. The CDR3 DNA reads TGTGCCAGCAGTTCCTACAGGTCGTGGGAGCTGTTTTTT. It yields the protein CASSSYRSWELFF.

The V and J genes are TRBV15 and TRBJ1-1; D ambiguous. CDR3 size: 13 residues. The ends were cut back, 1 base at V and 4 bases at J, with 7 bases in the middle. Per the germline V gene, CDR1 is LNHNV and CDR2 is YYDKDF (reference sequence). DNA of the CDR3: TGTGCCACCAGCAGAGTGCTAGGCACTGAAGCTTTCTTT. This codes for CATSRVLGTEAFF.